The T cell receptor beta chain described here comes from a study of blood T cell repertoires in COVID-19 (dated by TCRdb to 2018 to 2021). For the study in its entirety: Samples covering the acute and convalescent phases of COVID-19 were provided by collaborators in the United States, Italy and Spain. Subjects who had been exposed to COVID-19, were actively infected with it, or had recovered from it provided the deeply sampled blood TCRbeta repertoires that made up the dataset. The repertoires were released in a freely available public database intended as a resource for research on the immune response to SARS-CoV-2. A de-identified subject ID, COVID-19 status, age in years and sex were almost always included in the sample metadata. The material from the prospective study consisted of cDNA or gDNA derived from T cells, B-cell-depleted T cells, or PBMCs. Samples came from the ongoing ImmuneRACE study (first 160 participants) plus 1,254 subjects from 6 global collaborators. Where available, HLA class I and class II types were taken from metadata supplied by the sample provider and were not determined by assay-based typing. On the study overall, not on this receptor specifically: How much clinical and demographic metadata was included differed by source and by participant, and the metadata was provided uncurated.

The immunoSEQ Assay, a bias-controlled multiplex PCR, was used to amplify TCRbeta CDR3 regions from genomic DNA. The authors processed their data as follows. The number of nucleated cells in each sample was estimated from the amplification of reference gene primers within the assay. Sequence reads were collapsed and filtered to measure the absolute abundance of every unique TCRbeta CDR3 rearrangement. For each sample, productive Simpson clonality was calculated as the square root of Simpson's diversity index across productive rearrangements. As stored in TCRdb, this immuneACCESS dataset retains in-frame rearrangements with V and J assigned. A fraction of the clones does not appear; measured against another copy, unresolved V genes explain less than half of the discrepancy, and the remainder lacks a known reason. Clone size and the V and J calls come from that table; the DNA yielded D and trimming. In all, the sample holds 150,000 to 200,000 clones, and about four fifths of those were seen once. The ten largest clones capture 6.9% of the sample.

The collaborating institutions used their own protocols to collect whole blood in K2EDTA tubes. For TCRbeta analysis, collaborators shipped samples as frozen whole blood, isolated PBMCs, or DNA extracted from either of those sample types. A remark on this clone: Which antigen it targets is not known. No much larger clone is present one base from it, and per-base qualities are unavailable.

From the germline V gene, CDR1 is SNHLY and CDR2 is FYNNEI. Here V drops 6 bases and J drops 10 bases, and the junction holds 10 bases not matched to any gene. Measured from the cysteine to the phenylalanine, the CDR3 is 15 residues long. Only the CDR3 region is kept as DNA, spanning 45 bases read in frame from base 1. The V and J segments used are TRBV2 and TRBJ2-3; 13 central nucleotides agree with TRBD2. Material: peripheral blood. The clonotype was recovered from a man aged 55 to 70 with acute or convalescent COVID-19. The nucleotide sequence is TGTGCCAGCAGAAAAACTAGCGGGGGGGATCTTGCGCAGTATTTT. Its protein product is CASRKTSGGDLAQYF.